Sequencing of this T cell receptor beta chain was carried out in a study of tumor-infiltrating lymphocytes in primary liver carcinoma. This clonotype was found a few times. Starting material for RNA and DNA co-extraction consisted of about 20-33 mg of unsorted bulk tissue. Reverse transcription of around 0.45 ug total RNA with a constant-region primer produced TCR beta cDNA. Generation of the TCR beta libraries relied on three nested multiplex PCR rounds using slightly modified ARM-PCR. MiXCR, run by TCRdb on the multiplex PCR reads, gives a single entry per CDR3 protein. Seen here are some 22,000 distinct CDR3 sequences, about 74% observed once, and the top ten hold less than 40%. The sequencing sample was made of liver tumor tissue from sampling region 5. Sample subset: tumor region T5, tumor centre. This clonotype was obtained from a young woman with primary liver carcinoma and hepatitis B virus infection.

CDR3 residues: CSVEGVGGESSYNEQFF. The CDR3 region has the DNA TGCAGCGTTGAAGGGGTCGGCGGGGAGAGCTCCTACAATGAGCAGTTCTTC. J is TRBJ2-1 and V is TRBV29-1, with D possibly matching TRBD2 (6 bases). Deletions cut 1 base from V and 0 bases from J, with 16 bases between. The CDR3 length is 17 residues. The V gene's germline CDR1 is SQVTM and CDR2 ANQGSEA.